Shown below are 2 T cell receptor beta chains from a single sample sequenced in a study of early T cells in non-severe SARS-CoV-2 infection. Using its own MiXCR run on the 5' RACE reads, TCRdb lists one record per CDR3 protein. The data show just under 65,000 distinct CDR3 sequences, with more than 7% seen just once and 13% held by the top ten. Specimen: whole blood, collected at baseline. The source of these receptors is an adult who was a healthcare worker with PCR-confirmed SARS-CoV-2 infection or an uninfected control (not recorded which).

The CDR3 loop reads CSARARDRGQDTEAFF. The CDR3 nucleotides are TGCAGTGCTAGAGCCCGGGACAGGGGGCAAGACACTGAAGCTTTCTTT. V gene TRBV20-1 combines with J gene TRBJ1-1, with 12 bases fitting TRBD1. Germline lookup yields CDR1 DFQATT and CDR2 SNEGSKA (reference sequence). The CDR3 length is 16 residues. The trim removed 1 base at V and 3 bases at J, leaving 6 bases unmatched.

The CDR3 region is CASRLQGSQIYGYTF. CDR3 bases: TGTGCCAGCAGGCTCCAGGGGAGTCAGATCTATGGCTACACCTTC. This chain connects TRBV6-2 or TRBV6-3 to TRBJ1-2; D may be TRBD1 (6 bases). The CDR3 is 15 residues long. CDR1 and CDR2 from the germline V gene are MNHEY and SVGEGT. V was cut by 6 bases and J by 4 bases, with 18 bases left in between.